The 14 T cell receptor beta chains listed next were all sequenced from one sample in a study of blood T cells in healthy people across ages. A J-beta primer mix and a sample-barcoded 5' primer were used in a second PCR of roughly 7 to 12 cycles. MiXCR, run by TCRdb on the 5' RACE reads, gives a single entry per CDR3 protein. This sample yields 2 million or so distinct CDR3 sequences, of which roughly 49% are seen a single time; around 2.1% belongs to the top ten. Sequencing input: blood. All receptors derive from a woman between 40 and 55 years old in good health.

This clonotype was seen a handful of times. J is TRBJ1-2 and V is TRBV2, with 9 bases aligning to TRBD1. Germline assignment: CDR1 SNHLY and CDR2 FYNNEI. V dropped 5 bases and J dropped 6; count of bases not matched to a gene: 4. The length of the CDR3 is 13 residues. The CDR3, as DNA: TGTGCCAGCAGTTTACAGGGGGCCCATGGCTACACCTTC. This sequence encodes CASSLQGAHGYTF.

The chain carries TRBV29-1 and TRBJ2-1; the D is unclear. Germline V lookup: CDR1 SQVTM, CDR2 ANQGSEA. Between the trimmed V and J ends, which lost 4 bases and 2 bases, there was a span of 15 bases. This CDR3 contains 15 residues. This chain's CDR3 is CSVALDLQTYNEQFF. The CDR3 DNA reads TGCAGCGTTGCTCTCGACCTTCAGACCTACAATGAGCAGTTCTTC.

This clonotype came up a few times. Here the CDR3 DNA reads TGTGCCACCAGCAAGGACAGGGTAGGCTACAATGAGCAGTTCTTC. It yields the protein CATSKDRVGYNEQFF. The gene calls are TRBV15 and TRBJ2-1, with 8 bases that match TRBD1. Losses at the gene ends were 4 bases for V and 3 bases for J; bases not matched to a gene: 5. CDR1 is LNHNV and CDR2 is YYDKDF in the germline V gene (reference sequence). This CDR3 spans 15 amino acids.

The V call is TRBV28, the J call TRBJ2-1; tentatively, D is TRBD1 (5 bases). This CDR3 has 14 amino acids. Trimming shortened V by 1 base and J by 13 bases, and 17 bases separated the two germline ends. Germline CDR1 and CDR2: MDHEN and SYDVKM. The chain's CDR3 is CASSLLRGTETQFF. The CDR3 nucleotides read TGTGCCAGCAGTTTATTAAGGGGTACGGAGACCCAGTTCTTC.

This chain uses TRBV6-6 with TRBJ2-1; 10 bases fit TRBD1. V gave up 6 bases and J gave up 8 bases; unmatched junction bases: 10. The CDR3 sequence is 15 residues long. From germline, CDR1 is MNHNY and CDR2 SVGAGI (reference sequence). The CDR3 DNA is TGTGCCAGCAGAGGGGACAGGGGTGGAATCTATGAGCAGTTCTTC. As protein: CASRGDRGGIYEQFF.

The chain has TRBV27 and TRBJ2-6, with 12 nucleotides matching TRBD1. The CDR3 contains 18 residues. Trimming took 3 bases from V and 3 from J; bases not matched to a gene: 6. The V gene's germline CDR1 is MNHEY and CDR2 SMNVEV (reference sequence). The CDR3 nucleotides are TGTGCCAGCAGTTTCGGGACAGGGGGCGCGATTGGGGCCAACGTCCTGACTTTC. It codes for CASSFGTGGAIGANVLTF.

This chain connects TRBV29-1 to TRBJ2-1; 7 bases fit TRBD2. J was trimmed by 6 bases and V by 7 bases; bases with no gene match: 15. This CDR3 has 15 amino acids. In germline, CDR1 is SQVTM, CDR2 ANQGSEA. CDR3 amino acids: CSGLTSSPHFNEQFF. In nucleotides, the CDR3 is TGCAGCGGGCTGACTAGCTCCCCCCACTTCAATGAGCAGTTCTTC.

V is TRBV4-1 and J is TRBJ2-3, with a tentative D call TRBD2 (6 bases). Germline V gives CDR1 MGHRA, CDR2 YSYEKL. The CDR3 has 15 residues. Trimming took off 1 base at V and 9 bases at J, with 17 bases between the two ends. The CDR3 DNA follows: TGCGCCAGCAGCCAAGTGTCCGGCGGGATTGGCACGCAGTATTTT. The encoded protein is CASSQVSGGIGTQYF.

This clonotype has only a few counts. The chain recombines TRBV20-1 with TRBJ2-1, with TRBD2 matching 16 bases. J was trimmed by 4 bases and V by 6 bases; bases with no gene match: 6. CDR3 length: 16 amino acids. CDR1 is DFQATT and CDR2 is SNEGSKA in the germline V gene (reference sequence). In DNA form, the CDR3 reads TGCAGTGCGCCTCCGGGACTAGCGGGGGGGTACAATGAGCAGTTCTTC. Protein product: CSAPPGLAGGYNEQFF.

Ten or more counts support this clonotype. The chain links TRBV29-1 to TRBJ2-7, with D uncertain. Between the trimmed V and J ends, which lost 0 bases and 1 base, there was a span of 10 bases. Germline V gene data show CDR1 as SQVTM and CDR2 as ANQGSEA. CDR3 length equals 14 residues. As DNA, the CDR3 is TGCAGCGTTGAAGATAGGAACACATCCTACGAGCAGTACTTC. Protein: CSVEDRNTSYEQYF.

The rearrangement joins TRBV4-2 to TRBJ1-2; a possible D gene is TRBD1 (6 bases). In germline, CDR1 is LGHNA, CDR2 YNFKEQ. V was shortened by 0 bases and J by 6 bases, with 17 bases between the two germline ends. This CDR3 has 16 amino acids. CDR3 sequence reads: CASSQDVGAPSNGYTF. For the CDR3, the DNA is TGTGCCAGCAGCCAAGATGTGGGGGCGCCGTCCAATGGCTACACCTTC.

This chain links TRBV10-3 with TRBJ2-1, with TRBD1 as a possible D gene (6 bases). Germline V gives CDR1 ENHRY, CDR2 SYGVKD. V was clipped by 4 bases and J by 6 bases, with 16 bases between them. The CDR3 sequence is 15 residues long. The DNA for the CDR3 is TGTGCCATCAGTGCTATGGGGGCTAGCACCAATGAGCAGTTCTTC. This encodes CAISAMGASTNEQFF.

This clonotype appeared once. J is TRBJ2-3 and V is TRBV9; TRBD1 aligns across 9 bases. This CDR3 contains 14 residues. The V segment lost 7 bases and the J segment 4 bases; nucleotides outside the gene matches: 7. Germline V gives CDR1 SGDLS, CDR2 YYNGEE. DNA for the CDR3: TGTGCCAGCTCCGGGACAGGGACGGCAGATACGCAGTATTTT. Translated: CASSGTGTADTQYF.

V usage is TRBV25-1 and J usage is TRBJ1-6; 9 bases match TRBD1. The germline V gene has CDR1 MGHDK and CDR2 SYGVNS. The length of the CDR3 is 14 residues. V lost 4 bases and J lost 10; bases outside the gene matches: 5. The chain's CDR3 is CASSVGQGKSPLHF. In nucleotides, the CDR3 is TGTGCCAGCAGTGTCGGACAGGGGAAGTCACCCCTCCACTTT. Based on the CDR3 plus reference TRBV25-1 and TRBJ1-6, the full variable domain is EADIYQTPRYLVIGTGKKITLECSQTMGHDKMYWYQQDPGMELHLIHYSYGVNSTEKGDLSSESTVSRIRTEHFPLTLESARPSHTSQYLCASSVGQGKSPLHFGNGTRLTVT.